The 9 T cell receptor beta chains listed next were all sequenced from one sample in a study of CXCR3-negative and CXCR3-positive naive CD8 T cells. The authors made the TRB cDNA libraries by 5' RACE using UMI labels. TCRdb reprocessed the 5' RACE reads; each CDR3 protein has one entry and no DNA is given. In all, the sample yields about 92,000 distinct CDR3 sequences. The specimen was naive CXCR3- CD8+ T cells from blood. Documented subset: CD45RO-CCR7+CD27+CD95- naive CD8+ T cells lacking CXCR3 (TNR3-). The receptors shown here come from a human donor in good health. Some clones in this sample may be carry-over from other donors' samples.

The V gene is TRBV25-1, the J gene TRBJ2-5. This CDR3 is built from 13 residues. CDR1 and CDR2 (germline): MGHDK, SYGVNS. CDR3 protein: CASSEGGQETQYF.

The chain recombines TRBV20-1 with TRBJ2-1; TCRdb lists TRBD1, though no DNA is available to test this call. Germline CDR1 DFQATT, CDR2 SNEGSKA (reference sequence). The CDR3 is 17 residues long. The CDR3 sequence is CSADGTGPPSSYNEQFF.

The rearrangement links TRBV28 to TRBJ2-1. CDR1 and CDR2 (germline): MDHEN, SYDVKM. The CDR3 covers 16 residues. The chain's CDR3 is CASSFLGGSSYNEQFF.

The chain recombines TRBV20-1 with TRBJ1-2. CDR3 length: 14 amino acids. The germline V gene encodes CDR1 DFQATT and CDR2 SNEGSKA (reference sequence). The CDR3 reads CSARDLTRSGGYTF.

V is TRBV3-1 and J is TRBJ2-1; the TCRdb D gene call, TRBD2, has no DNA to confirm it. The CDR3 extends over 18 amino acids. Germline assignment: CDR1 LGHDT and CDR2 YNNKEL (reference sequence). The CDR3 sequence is CASSQGASGDASYNEQFF.

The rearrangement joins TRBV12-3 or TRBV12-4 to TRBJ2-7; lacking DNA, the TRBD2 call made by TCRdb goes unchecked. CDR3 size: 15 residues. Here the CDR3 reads CASSWEAQGHYEQYF.

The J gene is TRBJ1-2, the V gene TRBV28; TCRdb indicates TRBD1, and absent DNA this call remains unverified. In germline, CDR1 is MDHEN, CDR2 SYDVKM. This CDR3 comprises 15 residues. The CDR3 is CASSPDHRGEGGYTF.

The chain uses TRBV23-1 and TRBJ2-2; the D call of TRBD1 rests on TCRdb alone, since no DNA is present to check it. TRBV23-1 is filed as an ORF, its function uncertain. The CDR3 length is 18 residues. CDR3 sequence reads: CASSQWGPVPSNTGELFF.

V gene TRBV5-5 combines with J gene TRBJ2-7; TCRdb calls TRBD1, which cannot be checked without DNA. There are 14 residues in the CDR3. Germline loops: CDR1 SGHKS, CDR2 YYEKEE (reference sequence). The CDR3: CASSDTGVPYEQYF.